This TCR beta chain was captured by sequencing in a study of cytomegalovirus exposure and HLA in healthy donors. PCR employed 60 Vbeta and 13 Jbeta primers. Using immunoSEQ multiplex PCR, the repertoire was profiled, and TCRdb retains in-frame clones only, with some absent. The top ten clones hold less than 15% of a sample with some 110,000 clones, 65% to 80% of them seen once. The CDR3 runs 14 residues. In germline, CDR1 is MGHRA, CDR2 YSYEKL. Trimming removed 0 bases from V and 6 bases from J, with 12 bases in between. Sample: PBMCs. The rearrangement links TRBV4-1 to TRBJ2-7; D possibly corresponds to TRBD2 (5 bases). This clonotype was obtained from a woman aged 55 to 70 in good health and CMV-seropositive. The CDR3 here is CASSQDLGVAEQYF. The CDR3, as DNA: TGCGCCAGCAGCCAAGATCTCGGGGTGGCCGAGCAGTACTTC.